The 22 T cell receptor beta chains below all came from one sample that was sequenced in a study of tissue T cells after allogeneic stem cell transplantation (dated by TCRdb to between 2021 and 2024). Library prep was done by the immunoSEQ multiplex PCR assay. Imported from immuneACCESS, the table was reduced by TCRdb to in-frame sequences with V and J called. These copies leave out some clones; in studies compared against another copy, an unresolved V gene accounts for under half, and the cause of the remainder is not known. A total of some 22,000 clones appear in this sample, approximately 77% of them only once. 0.66% of the sample comes from the top ten. The sequencing input was spleen. Receptors were obtained from a female BALB/c mouse in good health. The mouse line in question has MHC haplotype H2-d.

As concerns this clone: Genes and germline come from the mouse. Coverage ceases 1 residue before the CDR3 finishes, and the germline J gene fills in the end. The J gene is TRBJ2-2, the V gene TRBV1, with 10 nucleotides matching TRBD1. The length of the CDR3 is 17 residues. Germline V gene data show CDR1 as NSQYPW and CDR2 as LRSPGD (reference sequence). J lost 1 base, V lost 4 bases, and 6 bases had no gene match. The DNA read from the CDR3 is TGCACCTGCAGTGGAGACGGGACAGGGGTAAACACCGGGCAGCTCTAC. Its protein is CTCSGDGTGVNTGQLY. The full CDR3 protein reads CTCSGDGTGVNTGQLYF.

On this clone itself: All gene names here are mouse names. The read gets to within 1 residue of the CDR3 end, and the germline J gene fills in the rest. The chain carries TRBV13-2 and TRBJ2-1, with D tentatively TRBD2 (5 bases). Germline V gene sequence: CDR1 NNHNN, CDR2 SYGAGS (reference sequence). The CDR3 runs 14 residues. With 0 bases removed from V and 1 base from J, the gap between germline ends came to 5 bases. CDR3 protein: CASGDVGNYAEQFF. CDR3 bases read: TGTGCCAGCGGTGATGTGGGGAACTATGCTGAGCAGTTC.

To note about this clone: Mouse names are used for the genes. The read finishes 1 residue shy of the CDR3 end, and the germline J gene is used to complete it. The V call is TRBV19, the J call TRBJ2-7; D might be TRBD1 (6 bases). This CDR3 spans 14 amino acids. Germline V lookup: CDR1 FNHDT, CDR2 SITEND (reference sequence). Trimming shortened V by 1 base and J by 0 bases, and 8 bases separated the two germline ends. The CDR3 DNA, read in part, is TGTGCCAGCAGTATACGACAGGACTCCTATGAACAGTAC. Residues: CASSIRQDSYEQY. The CDR3, in full, reads CASSIRQDSYEQYF.

A word on this clone: Germline and genes here are mouse. The read comes to an end 1 residue before the CDR3 does, leaving the germline J gene to fill in the end. The chain is built from TRBV31 and TRBJ1-6; D is undetermined. TRBJ1-6 is flagged as an ORF with uncertain function. Deletions cut 0 bases from V and 5 bases from J, with 5 bases between. Per germline, CDR1 GKSSPN and CDR2 SITVG. The CDR3 runs to 13 residues. CDR3 bases read: TGTGCCTGGAGTCTGGGAAATAATTCGCCCCTCTAC. Translated: CAWSLGNNSPLY. The complete CDR3 reads CAWSLGNNSPLYF.

This clone appeared a few times. Germline and genes here are mouse. Different DNA sequences within this sample yield the same CDR3. CDR3 protein: CASGDGQGQNTLYF. The covered CDR3 bases are TGTGCCAGCGGTGATGGACAGGGTCAAAACACCTTGTAC. This chain links TRBV13-2 with TRBJ2-4; D perhaps matches TRBD1 (6 bases). The read terminates 1 residue before the CDR3 end, so the remaining end is supplied by the germline J gene. Between the trimmed V and J ends, which lost 0 bases and 1 base, there was a span of 6 bases. Per germline, CDR1 NNHNN and CDR2 SYGAGS (reference sequence). There are 14 residues in the CDR3.

About this clone itself: Gene names and germline match the mouse. The read falls 1 residue short of the CDR3 end, and the missing part is taken from the germline J gene. The chain links TRBV5 to TRBJ2-3; 8 bases are a match to TRBD1. V lost 6 bases and J lost 1; bases outside the gene matches: 3. Germline CDR1 reads LGHNA; CDR2 reads YNLKQL (reference sequence). This CDR3 is 14 amino acids long. CDR3 region: CASRDREGAETLYF. The sequenced part of the CDR3 DNA is TGTGCCAGCAGGGACAGGGAGGGTGCAGAAACGCTGTAT.

On this clone: The genes are named according to mouse. The read terminates 1 residue ahead of where the CDR3 ends, so the germline J gene completes it. The J gene is TRBJ2-2, the V gene TRBV29; D not certain. The CDR3 has 14 amino acids. V shed 4 bases and J shed 4 bases, with 10 bases lying between them. CDR1 MSHET and CDR2 SYDVDS come from the germline V gene. The part of the CDR3 DNA that was read is TGTGCTAGCAGTTATTCGGAGGGCACCGGGCAGCTCTAC. Protein product: CASSYSEGTGQLY. The CDR3 in its entirety is CASSYSEGTGQLYF.

This clone was found a few times. Genes and germline come from the mouse. The DNA ends 1 residue before the CDR3 does, and the rest of the CDR3 is filled in from the germline J gene. The chain uses TRBV1 and TRBJ2-7; 8 nucleotides line up with TRBD2. The CDR3 runs to 13 residues. Germline CDR1 reads NSQYPW; CDR2 reads LRSPGD (reference sequence). The V segment lost 5 bases and the J segment 3 bases; nucleotides outside the gene matches: 3. The CDR3 protein is CTCSPGGYYEQYF. Incomplete CDR3 DNA: TGCACCTGCAGTCCTGGGGGGTACTATGAACAGTAC.

This clone has just a few counts. Mouse names are used for the genes. Coverage ceases 1 residue before the CDR3 finishes, and the germline J gene fills in the end. The chain combines TRBV2 with TRBJ2-7; 8 bases agree with TRBD1. The CDR3 is 15 amino acids. Germline V lookup: CDR1 LGHNA, CDR2 YSYQKL. With V trimmed by 0 bases and J by 7 bases, 8 bases remained unmatched. The CDR3: CASSQERQGAREQYF. The part of the CDR3 DNA that was read is TGTGCCAGCAGCCAAGAGAGGCAGGGGGCGAGAGAACAGTAC.

A word on this clone: The germline and genes are mouse ones. The read terminates 1 residue before the CDR3 end, so the remaining end is supplied by the germline J gene. This chain links TRBV4 with TRBJ2-5, with 11 bases lining up with TRBD2. Germline trimming cut 3 bases from V and 6 bases from J; bases unmatched to any gene: 2. Germline V gene sequence: CDR1 LGHDT, CDR2 YNNKQL (reference sequence). The CDR3 spans 14 residues. The CDR3 bases that were read are TGTGCCAGCAGCTACCGACTGGGGGGGGACACCCAGTAC. Protein: CASSYRLGGDTQY. The whole CDR3 protein is CASSYRLGGDTQYF.

On this clone itself: Gene names denote mouse genes. CDR3 DNA (partial): TGTGCCAGCAGCTTAGTGGGGGGGGCGCAGGCAGAAACGCTGTAT. The encoded protein is CASSLVGGAQAETLY. The whole CDR3 sequence reads CASSLVGGAQAETLYF. This chain links TRBV3 with TRBJ2-3, with 8 bases lining up with TRBD2. The read terminates 1 residue ahead of where the CDR3 ends, so the germline J gene completes it. The CDR3 length is 16 residues. The V gene end was trimmed by 1 base and the J gene end by 3 bases; junction bases not matched to a gene: 6. Germline loops: CDR1 SNHLY, CDR2 FYNGKV (reference sequence). Drawing the rest from reference TRBV3 and TRBJ2-3, the complete variable domain is GPKVLQIPSHQIIDMGQMVTLNCDPVSNHLYFYWYKQILGQQMEFLVNFYNGKVMEKSKLFKDQFSVERPDGSYFTLKIQPTALEDSAVYFCASSLVGGAQAETLYFGSGTRLTVL.

About this clone itself: The genes are named according to mouse. The CDR3 end is not reached by the read, which stops 1 residue before it; the germline J gene fills it in. V usage is TRBV13-2 and J usage is TRBJ1-5; no firm D call. Trimming removed 5 bases from V and 4 bases from J, with 7 bases in between. The V gene's germline CDR1 is NNHNN and CDR2 SYGAGS (reference sequence). CDR3 length: 12 amino acids. CDR3 region: CASGTKNQAPLF. The sequenced part of the CDR3 DNA is TGTGCCAGCGGAACAAAAAACCAGGCTCCGCTT.

With regard to this clone: Gene names and germline match the mouse. The CDR3 end falls 1 residue outside the read, so it is completed with the germline J gene. The V and J genes are TRBV24 and TRBJ2-5, with 12 bases lining up with TRBD2. The CDR3 is made up of 16 amino acids. Per the germline V gene, CDR1 is KGHTA and CDR2 is FRNEEI. Trimming removed 2 bases from V and 1 base from J; junction bases left unmatched: 1. CDR3 in amino acids: CASSLRTGGDQDTQYF. CDR3 DNA, as far as it was read: TGTGCCAGCAGTCTGCGGACTGGGGGGGACCAAGACACCCAGTAC.

This clone was counted only a few times. Mouse germline and gene names are used. The CDR3 spells CASSQDPGAREQYF. CDR3 DNA, as far as it was read: TGTGCCAGCAGCCAAGATCCGGGGGCGCGAGAACAGTAC. The chain carries TRBV2 and TRBJ2-7, with D perhaps matching TRBD1 or TRBD2 (6 bases each). The CDR3 extends 1 residue past the end of the read, so its final part is completed from the germline J gene. V lost 0 bases and J lost 7, with 13 bases in between. This CDR3 comprises 14 residues. The germline CDR1 and CDR2 sequences are LGHNA and YSYQKL.

This clone was observed once. Mouse names are used for the genes. The CDR3 loop is CASSAGTGGNQDTQYF. The DNA read from the CDR3 is TGTGCCAGCAGCGCTGGGACTGGGGGTAACCAAGACACCCAGTAC. This chain links TRBV13-1 with TRBJ2-5; 11 bases align to TRBD2. The missing CDR3 end, 1 residue past where the read stops, is filled in from the germline J gene. Germline CDR1 and CDR2: NSHNY and SYGAGN. The V segment lost 5 bases and the J segment 0 bases; nucleotides outside the gene matches: 5. CDR3 length: 16 residues.

Worth noting for this clone: Mouse names are used for the genes. The sequenced fragment ends 1 residue before the CDR3 boundary, so the rest is inferred from the germline J gene. The chain uses TRBV13-2 and TRBJ2-5; the match to TRBD1 covers 8 bases. CDR3 size: 12 residues. The germline V gene encodes CDR1 NNHNN and CDR2 SYGAGS (reference sequence). With 4 bases clipped from V and 6 bases from J, the junction kept 1 base outside the gene matches. The CDR3 DNA, read in part, is TGTGCCAGCGGTCAGGGGGCGGACACCCAGTAC. Encoded protein: CASGQGADTQY. The CDR3 reads in full as CASGQGADTQYF.

This clone was recorded only once. Any gene name here is a mouse gene name. Coverage ceases 1 residue before the CDR3 finishes, and the germline J gene fills in the end. The rearrangement joins TRBV5 to TRBJ2-3; 8 bases map to TRBD2. V gave up 0 bases and J gave up 2 bases; unmatched junction bases: 7. From germline, CDR1 is LGHNA and CDR2 YNLKQL (reference sequence). The CDR3 spans 17 residues. CDR3 DNA, as far as it was read: TGTGCCAGCAGCCAAGATCTGGGGGGATCTTTTGCAGAAACGCTGTAT. This codes for CASSQDLGGSFAETLY. In full, the CDR3 is CASSQDLGGSFAETLYF.

Concerning this clone: Gene labels here are mouse ones. The CDR3 is cut off 1 residue early in the read; its end comes from the germline J gene. This chain uses TRBV2 with TRBJ2-5; 12 bases are shared with TRBD2. The CDR3 has 17 residues. The V segment lost 0 bases and the J segment 4 bases; nucleotides outside the gene matches: 5. CDR1 is LGHNA and CDR2 is YSYQKL in the germline V gene. The CDR3 loop is CASSQDPRDWGEDTQYF. CDR3 bases read: TGTGCCAGCAGCCAAGATCCCCGGGACTGGGGGGAAGACACCCAGTAC. Full variable domain (remainder filled in from reference TRBV2 and TRBJ2-5): DPKIIQKPKYLVAVTGSEKILICEQYLGHNAMYWYRQSAKKPLEFMFSYSYQKLMDNQTASSRFQPQSSKKNHLDLQITALKPDDSATYFCASSQDPRDWGEDTQYFGPGTRLLVL.

Notes on this clone: The genes and germline here are from mouse. The read ends 1 residue early relative to the CDR3; the germline J gene fills the gap. The chain uses TRBV19 and TRBJ2-3; no firm D call. V shed 1 base and J shed 0 bases, with 6 bases lying between them. CDR1 and CDR2 from the germline V gene are FNHDT and SITEND (reference sequence). The CDR3 contains 14 residues. The covered CDR3 bases are TGTGCCAGCAGTATATTCTCTAGTGCAGAAACGCTGTAT. Protein sequence: CASSIFSSAETLY. The full CDR3 reads CASSIFSSAETLYF. The full variable domain, completed using reference TRBV19 and TRBJ2-3, is GGIITQTPKFLIGQEGQKLTLKCQQNFNHDTMYWYRQDSGKGLRLIYYSITENDLQKGDLSEGYDASREKKSSFSLTVTSAQKNEMAVFLCASSIFSSAETLYFGSGTRLTVL.

Regarding this clone: Gene names refer to mouse genes. The read terminates 1 residue ahead of where the CDR3 ends, so the germline J gene completes it. The J gene is TRBJ2-1, the V gene TRBV2, with D unclear. Germline V lookup: CDR1 LGHNA, CDR2 YSYQKL. The ends were cut back, 1 base at V and 7 bases at J, with 11 bases in the middle. The CDR3 is made up of 14 amino acids. The CDR3 loop reads CASSQGLEGAEQFF. CDR3 bases read: TGTGCCAGCAGCCAAGGCCTGGAAGGGGCTGAGCAGTTC.

The table lists this clone with a few counts. Gene names and germline refer to mouse. The sequenced fragment ends 1 residue before the CDR3 boundary, so the rest is inferred from the germline J gene. The V and J genes are TRBV19 and TRBJ2-7, with D hard to call. Per the germline V gene, CDR1 is FNHDT and CDR2 is SITEND (reference sequence). The CDR3 is made up of 12 amino acids. V gave up 2 bases and J gave up 0 bases, with 3 bases separating them. CDR3 bases read: TGTGCCAGCAGTATTCTCTCCTATGAACAGTAC. Translating it yields CASSILSYEQY. The whole CDR3 region reads CASSILSYEQYF.

Points on this clone: Gene names follow the mouse nomenclature. Read coverage stops 1 residue before the CDR3 terminus; the germline J gene supplies the remainder. The rearrangement uses TRBV1 and TRBJ1-5, with D unresolved. The CDR3 runs 13 residues. CDR1 and CDR2 from the germline V gene are NSQYPW and LRSPGD (reference sequence). V was pared by 0 bases and J by 4 bases, with 4 bases between. CDR3 sequence: CTCSAERNQAPLF. CDR3 bases read: TGCACCTGCAGTGCAGAGAGGAACCAGGCTCCGCTT. Filled out from reference TRBV1 and TRBJ1-5, the complete variable domain reads VTLLEQNPRWRLVPRGQAVNLRCILKNSQYPWMSWYQQDLQKQLQWLFTLRSPGDKEVKSLPGADYLATRVTDTELRLQVANMSQGRTLYCTCSAERNQAPLFGEGTRLSVL.